This TCR beta chain was recorded in a study of blood T cell repertoires in COVID-19. Study information: Italy, Spain and the United States were the sources of the convalescent and acute COVID-19 samples. Sources were T cells, B-cell-depleted T cells, or PBMCs; the material itself was cDNA or gDNA.

The germline V gene has CDR1 SGHNT and CDR2 YYREEE (reference sequence). This CDR3 is built from 15 residues. V was clipped by 5 bases and J by 1 base; unmatched bases: 5. Sequencing used immunoSEQ multiplex PCR; TCRdb keeps in-frame clones, though not all of them. The data show about 280,000 clones, with 70% to 90% seen just once and 4% to 6% held by the top ten. Sequencing was performed on peripheral blood. The origin of this receptor is a man in his fifties with active or convalescent COVID-19. The chain combines TRBV5-4 with TRBJ2-2, with 7 positions matching TRBD1. The chain's CDR3 is CASSRDRVNTGELFF. The CDR3 DNA reads as TGTGCCAGCAGTCGTGACAGGGTGAACACCGGGGAGCTGTTTTTT.